This T cell receptor beta chain was found in a study of blood T cell repertoires in COVID-19. In this sample, this clone turned up once. Sequencing used immunoSEQ multiplex PCR; TCRdb keeps in-frame clones, though not all of them. The data show roughly 200,000 clones, 89% seen once. Germline V gene sequence: CDR1 GTSNPN, CDR2 SVGIG (reference sequence). Trimming shortened V by 3 bases and J by 1 base, and 9 bases separated the two germline ends. The CDR3 has 13 amino acids. This receptor was identified in a woman in her 30s with acute COVID-19. Specimen: PBMCs or T cells enriched from blood (not recorded which). The rearrangement uses TRBV30 and TRBJ1-1; D is ambiguous. The CDR3 DNA reads TGTGCCTGGAGAACAGCTCGGAACACTGAAGCTTTCTTT. Its protein is CAWRTARNTEAFF.